The 8 T cell receptor beta chains below all came from one sample that was sequenced in a study of beta chain features in type 1 diabetes. Study-wide findings and caveats: In every one of the four CD4+ subsets, TCRB CDR3s were moderately but significantly shorter in Type 1 diabetes patients.

Reverse transcribing all isolated RNA meant expressed TCRB transcripts were sequenced. Clones were sequenced by immunoSEQ multiplex PCR, and TCRdb holds only the in-frame ones, with some missing. This sample has 400,000 or so clones; around 10% occur once, and the top ten carry approximately 0.55%. Their cognate antigens are unknown. Material: central memory CD4+ T cells from blood. These receptors came from a young man with type 1 diabetes.

The chain joins TRBV5-1 to TRBJ2-7; TRBD2 aligns across 7 bases. This CDR3 is built from 13 residues. CDR1 and CDR2 (germline): SGHRS, YFSETQ. V trimming: 0 bases; J trimming: 6 bases; junction bases outside the gene matches: 3. CDR3 bases: TGCGCCAGCAGCTTGGCGCGGGGGACCGAGCAGTACTTC. It codes for CASSLARGTEQYF.

V and J are TRBV25-1 and TRBJ1-1; no firm D call. The V end lost 6 bases, the J end lost 7 bases, and 9 bases lay between the germline ends. Germline V CDR1 and CDR2: MGHDK, SYGVNS. The CDR3 consists of 11 residues. This chain's CDR3 is CASRAELEAFF. The CDR3 DNA is TGTGCCAGCAGGGCAGAGCTTGAAGCTTTCTTT.

This clone was counted once. The chain employs TRBV4-1 and TRBJ1-2; tentatively, D is TRBD1 (6 bases). The germline gives CDR1 MGHRA, CDR2 YSYEKL. There are 13 residues in the CDR3. The germline V and J ends were trimmed by 4 bases and 5 bases, with 11 bases remaining between them. CDR3 in DNA: TGCGCCAGCAGCCCCGGGGGCACGTATGGCTACACCTTC. As protein: CASSPGGTYGYTF.

V usage is TRBV4-1 and J usage is TRBJ2-5; D is perhaps TRBD1 (5 bases). The J call may be wrong; the DNA end is better matched by TRBJ2-7. This CDR3 is 18 amino acids long. Germline CDR1 and CDR2: MGHRA and YSYEKL. The CDR3 coding sequence is TGCGCCAGCAGCCAAGATGGGTGGGGCCAGAGACTTACCTACGAGCAGTACTTC. It translates to CASSQDGWGQRLTYEQYF.

Regarding this clone: The final CDR3 position lacks the conserved phenylalanine or tryptophan, pointing to a likely read error. The limits of the CDR3 on the DNA are not certain, so only TCRdb's listed CDR3 is given. J is TRBJ2-7 and V is TRBV5-1; the listed D gene, TRBD2, was not tested against the DNA. Germline CDR1 SGHRS, CDR2 YFSETQ. Including both end residues, the CDR3 is 9 amino acids long. The CDR3 loop reads CASSLGGRL.

The gene calls are TRBV5-1 and TRBJ2-3, with D possibly matching TRBD2 (6 bases). V dropped 2 bases and J dropped 1 base, with 11 bases sitting between them. The CDR3 has 15 residues. CDR1 is SGHRS, CDR2 YFSETQ, per germline. The CDR3: CASSFREARTDTQYF. In nucleotides, the CDR3 is TGCGCCAGCAGCTTTAGGGAGGCCCGCACAGATACGCAGTATTTT.

This clone was seen only a few times. The chain is built from TRBV7-8 and TRBJ2-7; possibly TRBD1 for D (5 bases). The CDR3 sequence is 14 residues long. V was clipped by 2 bases and J by 2 bases, with 10 bases between them. The germline V gene has CDR1 SGHVS and CDR2 FQNEAQ. CDR3 residues: CASSLRAGPYEQYF. The CDR3 nucleotides read TGTGCCAGCAGCTTACGGGCAGGGCCCTACGAGCAGTACTTC.

This clone turned up a few times. The chain joins TRBV29-1 to TRBJ2-2; 7 bases align to TRBD2. The CDR3 sequence is 14 residues long. Germline V gene sequence: CDR1 SQVTM, CDR2 ANQGSEA. The V and J ends lost 8 bases and 2 bases, in that order; junction bases with no gene match: 8. The CDR3, as DNA: TGCAGCAGCGTTGGGGAGGGTAACACCGGGGAGCTGTTTTTT. This encodes CSSVGEGNTGELFF.